This T cell receptor (beta chain) emerged from a study of cytomegalovirus exposure and HLA in healthy donors. Overall study: Around 80 million unique TCRs from HLA-typed donors were held in an early data release. Study conclusions and caveats: TCR beta chains numbering under 200 were designated cytomegalovirus-associated.

13 Jbeta primers and 60 Vbeta primers were used for the PCR. Method: immunoSEQ multiplex PCR; TCRdb's copy keeps in-frame clones and lacks some. There are about 110,000 clones in the sample; 70% to 80% occur only once, and more than 3% lies in the top ten. The germline V gene has CDR1 SNHLY and CDR2 FYNNEI. This CDR3 spans 16 amino acids. V lost 7 bases, J lost 8 bases, and 15 bases stayed unmatched. In the case of this clone: Antigen: not known.

This chain connects TRBV2 to TRBJ1-4, with 8 bases matching TRBD1. The receptor was isolated from a man aged 55 to 70 in good health and CMV-seronegative. Input material: PBMCs. CDR3 sequence: CASKVQGESDVEKLFF. The CDR3 DNA is TGTGCCAGCAAAGTACAGGGGGAGAGCGATGTGGAAAAACTGTTTTTT.